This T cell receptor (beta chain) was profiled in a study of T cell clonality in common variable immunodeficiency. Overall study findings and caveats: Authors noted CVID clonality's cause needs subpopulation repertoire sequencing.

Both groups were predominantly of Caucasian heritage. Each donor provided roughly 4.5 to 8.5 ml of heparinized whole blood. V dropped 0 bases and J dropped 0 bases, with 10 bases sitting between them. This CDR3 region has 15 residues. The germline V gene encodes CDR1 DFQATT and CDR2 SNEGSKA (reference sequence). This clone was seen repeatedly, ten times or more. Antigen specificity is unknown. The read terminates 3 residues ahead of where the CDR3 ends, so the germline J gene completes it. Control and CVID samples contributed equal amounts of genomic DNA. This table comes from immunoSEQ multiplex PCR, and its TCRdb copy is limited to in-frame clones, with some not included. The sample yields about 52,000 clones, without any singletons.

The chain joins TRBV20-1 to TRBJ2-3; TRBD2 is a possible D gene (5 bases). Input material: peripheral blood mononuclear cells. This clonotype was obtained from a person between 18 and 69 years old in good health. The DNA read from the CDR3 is TGCAGTGCTAGAGATCCAGCGGCCAGCACAGATACG. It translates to CSARDPAASTDT. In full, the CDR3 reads CSARDPAASTDTQYF.